This entry lists 27 T cell receptor beta chains sequenced from one sample in a study of T cells in Graves' hyperthyroidism and ophthalmopathy. Researchers took RNA transcripts and amplified the TCR beta CDR3 regions from them. Primed by the HTBI set, a first-round RT-PCR was run on the TCR CDR3. From the multiplex PCR reads, TCRdb called clonotypes with MiXCR, one entry per CDR3 protein. This table has about 660,000 distinct CDR3 sequences, 45% appearing once. The source material was peripheral blood or thyroid tissue (not recorded which). These receptor sequences come from an adult man with Graves' disease, either hyperthyroidism or ophthalmopathy (not recorded which).

This clonotype was seen many times. The chain joins TRBV6-5 to TRBJ2-7, with unresolved D. This CDR3 region has 14 residues. Germline V lookup: CDR1 MNHEY, CDR2 SVGAGI. Between the trimmed V and J ends, which lost 10 bases and 6 bases, there was a span of 22 bases. CDR3 bases: TGTGCCACCGTACCAACAACGGCTCGGAGCGAGCAGTACTTC. Translating it yields CATVPTTARSEQYF.

For this clonotype: A read error may explain this, as a much larger clone is one base away. This chain links TRBV6-1 with TRBJ2-5; 7 bases line up with TRBD2. Germline values: CDR1 MNHNS, CDR2 SASEGT. The V and J ends lost 3 bases and 1 base, in that order; junction bases with no gene match: 20. The CDR3 loop spans 20 amino acids. The CDR3 region is CASSDPTAGPAGRVQETQYF. As DNA, the CDR3 is TGTGCCAGCAGTGATCCCACAGCGGGCCCGGCGGGGAGGGTCCAAGAGACCCAGTACTTC.

As concerns this clonotype: Possible read error: a much larger clone is one base away. The rearrangement joins TRBV24-1 to TRBJ1-2; TRBD1 matches 8 bases. Per germline, CDR1 KGHDR and CDR2 SFDVKD. CDR3 length: 12 residues. With 4 bases clipped from V and 14 bases from J, the junction kept 8 bases outside the gene matches. The CDR3 coding sequence is TGTGCCACCAGTGAGGGCAGGGGGCGAAGGACCTTC. Protein product: CATSEGRGRRTF.

This clonotype has more than one count but fewer than ten. The chain couples TRBV5-1 to TRBJ1-1; D might be TRBD1 (5 bases). From germline, CDR1 is SGHRS and CDR2 YFSETQ. V lost 4 bases, J lost 1 base, and 11 bases lay in between. This CDR3 has 14 amino acids. CDR3 in amino acids: CASSGGTWNTEAFF. Here the CDR3 DNA reads TGCGCCAGCAGCGGAGGGACCTGGAACACTGAAGCTTTCTTT.

The chain carries TRBV24-1 and TRBJ1-2; 10 nucleotides line up with TRBD1. The CDR3 has 13 residues. With 7 bases clipped from V and 6 bases from J, the junction kept 4 bases outside the gene matches. Germline CDR1 KGHDR, CDR2 SFDVKD. CDR3 nucleotides: TGTGCCACCAGAGTGACAGGGGGCGATGGCTACACCTTC. Its translation: CATRVTGGDGYTF.

Remarks on this clonotype: This clone may be a read error of a much larger clone one base away. The chain has TRBV7-2 and TRBJ1-6; no clear D gene. The germline gives CDR1 SGHTA, CDR2 FQGNSA. The CDR3 is made up of 13 amino acids. The CDR3 spells CAGSPSDGSPLHF. The CDR3 DNA is TGTGCCGGCAGCCCCTCCGACGGTTCACCCCTCCACTTT. The full variable domain, its missing parts supplied by reference TRBV7-2 and TRBJ1-6, is GAGVSQSPSNKVTEKGKDVELRCDPISGHTALYWYRQSLGQGLEFLIYFQGNSAPDKSGLPSDRFSAERTGGSVSTLTIQRTQQEDSAVYLCAGSPSDGSPLHFGNGTRLTVT.

The genes are TRBV29-1 and TRBJ1-6; TRBD1 aligns across 7 bases. The CDR3 spans 12 residues. V was clipped by 4 bases and J by 10 bases; unmatched bases: 4. CDR1 and CDR2 (germline): SQVTM, ANQGSEA. This chain's CDR3 is CSVGPGGSPLHF. Written as DNA, the CDR3 is TGCAGCGTTGGCCCAGGGGGATCACCCCTCCACTTT. Supplemented by reference TRBV29-1 and TRBJ1-6, the full variable domain reads SAVISQKPSRDICQRGTSLTIQCQVDSQVTMMFWYRQQPGQSLTLIATANQGSEATYESGFVIDKFPISRPNLTFSTLTVSNMSPEDSSIYLCSVGPGGSPLHFGNGTRLTVT.

On this clonotype: A read error may explain this, as a much larger clone is one base away. The chain joins TRBV7-9 to TRBJ2-2, with a weak D call TRBD2 (5 bases). Germline CDR1 is SEHNR and CDR2 is FQNEAQ (reference sequence). V was clipped by 6 bases and J by 6 bases, with 11 bases between them. This CDR3 is 13 amino acids long. DNA of the CDR3: TGTGCCAGCAGGCCGGGGATGGCCGGGGAGCTGTTTTTT. Translated: CASRPGMAGELFF. The complete variable domain, with remaining parts taken from reference TRBV7-9 and TRBJ2-2, reads DTGVSQNPRHKITKRGQNVTFRCDPISEHNRLYWYRQTLGQGPEFLTYFQNEAQLEKSRLLSDRFSAERPKGSFSTLEIQRTEQGDSAMYLCASRPGMAGELFFGEGSRLTVL.

There are a few counts of this clonotype. The chain employs TRBV5-1 and TRBJ1-4, with D uncertain. CDR1 is SGHRS and CDR2 is YFSETQ in the germline V gene. The CDR3 runs 14 residues. V gave up 5 bases and J gave up 0 bases, with 8 bases separating them. The CDR3 loop is CASRQTATNEKLFF. For the CDR3, the DNA is TGCGCCAGCAGGCAGACCGCAACTAATGAAAAACTGTTTTTT.

The chain is built from TRBV24-1 and TRBJ1-3; weak D call: TRBD1 (6 bases). The CDR3 has 17 residues. The germline V and J ends were trimmed by 4 bases and 1 base, with 16 bases remaining between them. Germline CDR1 and CDR2: KGHDR and SFDVKD. CDR3 sequence reads: CATSEGSGALSGNTIYF. In DNA, the CDR3 is TGTGCCACCAGTGAAGGTTCAGGGGCTTTATCTGGAAACACCATATATTTT.

The rearrangement uses TRBV7-9 and TRBJ1-1; D possibly corresponds to TRBD1 (5 bases). The germline gives CDR1 SEHNR, CDR2 FQNEAQ (reference sequence). The CDR3 consists of 15 residues. V lost 6 bases and J 11 bases, leaving 25 bases between the germline ends. The CDR3 coding sequence is TGTGCCAGCAGTGAAGTATCTGGAGTCGGGGGAAAGGCTTTCTTT. Amino acid sequence: CASSEVSGVGGKAFF.

This chain joins TRBV10-3 and TRBJ1-4; D is possibly TRBD1 (5 bases). The germline CDR1 and CDR2 sequences are ENHRY and SYGVKD. Trimming pared 7 bases from V and 5 bases from J, leaving 8 bases between. The CDR3 runs to 12 residues. Here the CDR3 reads CAITNRNEKLFF. The DNA of the CDR3 is TGTGCCATCACTAACAGGAATGAAAAACTGTTTTTT.

Concerning this clonotype itself: Relative to the germline gene, one junction end is altered; a read error may explain this. The V gene is TRBV7-9, the J gene TRBJ2-7, with D possibly TRBD2 on 5 matching bases. Germline loops: CDR1 SEHNR, CDR2 FQNEAQ (reference sequence). The CDR3 covers 14 residues. This chain's CDR3 is CASSLVGFSGEQYF. CDR3 sequence (DNA): TGTGCCAGCAGTTTAGTCGGCTTTTCGGGAGAGCAGTACTTC.

Regarding this clonotype: Possible read error: a much larger clone is one base away. The chain recombines TRBV7-8 with TRBJ1-2, with TRBD1 identical over 9 bases. Germline lookup yields CDR1 SGHVS and CDR2 FQNEAQ. V was pared by 5 bases and J by 6 bases, with 4 bases of the junction left unmatched. CDR3 length: 13 amino acids. The CDR3 bases are TGTGCCAGCAGCGCCGGGACAGGGAATGGCTACACCTTC. Residues: CASSAGTGNGYTF.

The genes are TRBV9 and TRBJ2-7; D is ambiguous. V shed 0 bases and J shed 0 bases, with 10 bases lying between them. The length of the CDR3 is 15 residues. Germline V gene sequence: CDR1 SGDLS, CDR2 YYNGEE. The CDR3 reads CASSVGQALSYEQYF. CDR3 bases: TGTGCCAGCAGCGTAGGGCAAGCCCTCTCCTACGAGCAGTACTTC.

This clonotype was detected only a few times. The V gene is TRBV19, the J gene TRBJ1-5; 7 bases match TRBD1. CDR3 length equals 12 residues. The J segment lost 8 bases and the V segment lost 9 bases, leaving 7 bases of the junction unmatched. Germline loops: CDR1 LNHDA, CDR2 SQIVND (reference sequence). CDR3 DNA sequence: TGTGCCAGGCGAGGGGGCGCGAAGCCCCAGCATTTT. Its translation: CARRGGAKPQHF.

V gene TRBV11-1 combines with J gene TRBJ1-1; D is possibly TRBD1 (6 bases). The V and J ends lost 4 bases and 4 bases respectively, with 16 bases between them. The CDR3 has 15 residues. Germline V lookup: CDR1 SGHAT, CDR2 FQDESV (reference sequence). DNA of the CDR3: TGTGCCAGCAGCTCACCGGGACAAAGGTCCACTGAAGCTTTCTTT. This gives the protein CASSSPGQRSTEAFF.

This clonotype was seen many times. The chain combines TRBV24-1 with TRBJ1-1; 8 bases are a match to TRBD1. This CDR3 region has 15 residues. Germline V CDR1 and CDR2: KGHDR, SFDVKD. With V trimmed by 4 bases and J by 5 bases, 8 bases remained unmatched. CDR3 bases: TGTGCCACCAGTGACTCGACAGGGGCTGGAACTGAAGCTTTCTTT. Its protein is CATSDSTGAGTEAFF.

The gene calls are TRBV30 and TRBJ1-2; 7 positions match TRBD1. Germline V gene data show CDR1 as GTSNPN and CDR2 as SVGIG (reference sequence). J gave up 3 bases and V 5 bases, and 3 bases lay outside the gene matches. CDR3 length equals 12 residues. CDR3 bases: TGTGCCTGGGACAGGGACGACTATGGCTACACCTTC. This codes for CAWDRDDYGYTF.

This clonotype has a count of ten or more. The chain carries TRBV29-1 and TRBJ1-1; TRBD1 is a possible D gene (6 bases). Trimming removed 3 bases from V and 8 bases from J, with 10 bases in between. Germline CDR1 and CDR2: SQVTM and ANQGSEA. The CDR3 loop spans 11 amino acids. The CDR3 bases are TGCAGCGTTGAGAGGGGGGTGGAAGCTTTCTTT. The encoded protein is CSVERGVEAFF.

This clonotype was detected ten times or more. This chain connects TRBV5-1 to TRBJ2-7; D call uncertain. This CDR3 spans 14 amino acids. Germline V CDR1 and CDR2: SGHRS, YFSETQ. The germline V and J ends were trimmed by 0 bases and 2 bases, with 9 bases remaining between them. The CDR3 coding sequence is TGCGCCAGCAGCTTGGATGACTTCGCCTACGAGCAGTACTTC. Residues: CASSLDDFAYEQYF.

Note on this clonotype: The final CDR3 position lacks the conserved phenylalanine or tryptophan, pointing to a likely read error. The V and J genes are TRBV2 and TRBJ1-1; TRBD1 matches at 8 bases. With V trimmed by 4 bases and J by 3 bases, 4 bases remained unmatched. Germline CDR1 reads SNHLY; CDR2 reads FYNNEI. The CDR3 extends over 14 amino acids. CDR3 DNA: TGTGCCAGCAGTGGGAAACAGGGGGACACTGAAGCTTTCCTT. Protein: CASSGKQGDTEAFL.

This rearrangement joins TRBV20-1 to TRBJ1-2, with 8 bases matching TRBD1. With V trimmed by 3 bases and J by 3 bases, 6 bases remained unmatched. The CDR3 covers 14 residues. CDR1 is DFQATT and CDR2 is SNEGSKA in the germline V gene (reference sequence). The DNA of the CDR3 is TGCAGTGCTAGTTTGGCAGGGGGCGACTATGGCTACACCTTC. This encodes CSASLAGGDYGYTF.

The chain carries TRBV10-3 and TRBJ1-1; D uncertain. Trimming shortened V by 3 bases and J by 5 bases, and 10 bases separated the two germline ends. The germline V gene encodes CDR1 ENHRY and CDR2 SYGVKD. The CDR3 spans 13 residues. In DNA, the CDR3 is TGTGCCATCAGTGATCTGGGGAGGACTGAAGCTTTCTTT. It translates to CAISDLGRTEAFF.

The chain links TRBV6-2 or TRBV6-3 to TRBJ1-1; the match to TRBD1 covers 11 bases. V was pared by 2 bases and J by 4 bases, with 9 bases of the junction left unmatched. The CDR3 contains 17 residues. CDR1 MNHEY and CDR2 SVGEGT come from the germline V gene. CDR3 bases: TGTGCCAGCAGTTACGGAGGGACAGGGGGGATTGGCACTGAAGCTTTCTTT. Translated, it gives CASSYGGTGGIGTEAFF.

This clonotype was counted a few times. The V gene is TRBV19, the J gene TRBJ1-2; TRBD1 aligns across 7 bases. Unmatched junction bases numbered 9, after V lost 7 bases and J lost 7 bases. Per germline, CDR1 LNHDA and CDR2 SQIVND (reference sequence). The CDR3 is made up of 13 amino acids. Here the CDR3 reads CASTPTGISGYTF. CDR3 coding DNA: TGTGCCAGTACCCCGACAGGGATTAGTGGCTACACCTTC.

The chain is built from TRBV28 and TRBJ2-7, with D possibly being TRBD1 (6 bases). Germline V gene data show CDR1 as MDHEN and CDR2 as SYDVKM. Trimming shortened V by 1 base and J by 3 bases, and 13 bases separated the two germline ends. The length of the CDR3 is 15 residues. The CDR3 DNA sequence: TGTGCCAGCAGTTTATCTGGGACACAGGGCTACGAGCAGTACTTC. Residues: CASSLSGTQGYEQYF. The full variable domain, completed using reference TRBV28 and TRBJ2-7, is DVKVTQSSRYLVKRTGEKVFLECVQDMDHENMFWYRQDPGLGLRLIYFSYDVKMKEKGDIPEGYSVSREKKERFSLILESASTNQTSMYLCASSLSGTQGYEQYFGPGTRLTVT.